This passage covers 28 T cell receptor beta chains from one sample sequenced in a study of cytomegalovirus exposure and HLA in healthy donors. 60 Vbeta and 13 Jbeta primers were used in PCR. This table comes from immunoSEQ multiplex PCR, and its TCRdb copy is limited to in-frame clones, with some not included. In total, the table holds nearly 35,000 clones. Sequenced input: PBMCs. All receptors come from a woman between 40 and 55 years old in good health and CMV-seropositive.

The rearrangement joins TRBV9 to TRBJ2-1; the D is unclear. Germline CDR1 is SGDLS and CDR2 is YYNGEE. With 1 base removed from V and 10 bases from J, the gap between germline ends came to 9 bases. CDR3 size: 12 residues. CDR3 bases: TGTGCCAGCAGCGTATGGGCTGGGGAGCAGTTCTTC. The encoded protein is CASSVWAGEQFF.

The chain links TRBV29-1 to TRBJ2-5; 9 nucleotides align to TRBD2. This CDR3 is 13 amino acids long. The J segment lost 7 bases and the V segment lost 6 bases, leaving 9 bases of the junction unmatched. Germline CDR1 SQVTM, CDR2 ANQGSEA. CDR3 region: CSVNPGLAGTQYF. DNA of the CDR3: TGCAGCGTGAACCCGGGACTAGCCGGGACCCAGTACTTC.

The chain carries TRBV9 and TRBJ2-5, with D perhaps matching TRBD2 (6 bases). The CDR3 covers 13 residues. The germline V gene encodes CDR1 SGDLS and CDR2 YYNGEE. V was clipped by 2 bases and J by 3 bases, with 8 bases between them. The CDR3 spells CASSVGGEETQYF. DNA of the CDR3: TGTGCCAGCAGCGTCGGCGGGGAAGAGACCCAGTACTTC.

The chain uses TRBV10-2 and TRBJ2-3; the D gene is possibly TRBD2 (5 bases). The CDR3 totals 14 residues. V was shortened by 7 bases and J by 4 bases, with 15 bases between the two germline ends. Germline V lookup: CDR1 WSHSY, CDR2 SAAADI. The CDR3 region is CASIQRRGADTQYF. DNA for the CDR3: TGCGCCAGCATCCAGCGGAGAGGCGCAGATACGCAGTATTTT.

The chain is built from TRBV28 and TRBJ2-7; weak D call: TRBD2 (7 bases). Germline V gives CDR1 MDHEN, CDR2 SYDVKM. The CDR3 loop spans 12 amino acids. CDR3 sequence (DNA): TGTGGAAGGGGGGGAAGCTCCTACGAGCAGTACTTC. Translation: CGRGGSSYEQYF.

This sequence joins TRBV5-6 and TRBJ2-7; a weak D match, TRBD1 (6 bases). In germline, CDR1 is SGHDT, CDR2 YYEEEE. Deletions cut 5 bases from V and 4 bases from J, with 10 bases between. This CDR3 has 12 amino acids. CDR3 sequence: CASSRTEYEQYF. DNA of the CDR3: TGTGCCAGCAGTAGGACAGAATACGAGCAGTACTTC.

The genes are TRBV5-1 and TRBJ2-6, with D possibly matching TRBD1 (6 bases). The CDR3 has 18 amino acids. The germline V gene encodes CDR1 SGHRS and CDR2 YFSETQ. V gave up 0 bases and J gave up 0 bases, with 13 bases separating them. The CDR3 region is CASSLVQGIPSGANVLTF. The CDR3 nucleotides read TGCGCCAGCAGCTTGGTTCAGGGGATCCCCTCTGGGGCCAACGTCCTGACTTTC.

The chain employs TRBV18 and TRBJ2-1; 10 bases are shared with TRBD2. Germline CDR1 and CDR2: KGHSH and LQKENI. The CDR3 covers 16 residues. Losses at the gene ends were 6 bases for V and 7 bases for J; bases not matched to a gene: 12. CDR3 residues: CASSPRSSGRGNEQFF. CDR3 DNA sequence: TGTGCCAGCTCGCCCCGTTCTAGCGGGAGAGGTAATGAGCAGTTCTTC.

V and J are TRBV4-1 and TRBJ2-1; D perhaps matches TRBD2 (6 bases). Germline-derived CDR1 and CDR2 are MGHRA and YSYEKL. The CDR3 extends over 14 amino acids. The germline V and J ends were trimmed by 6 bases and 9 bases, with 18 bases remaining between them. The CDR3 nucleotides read TGCGCCAGCAGTTCCGGGAGAGGGGAGAGTGAGCAGTTCTTC. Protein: CASSSGRGESEQFF.

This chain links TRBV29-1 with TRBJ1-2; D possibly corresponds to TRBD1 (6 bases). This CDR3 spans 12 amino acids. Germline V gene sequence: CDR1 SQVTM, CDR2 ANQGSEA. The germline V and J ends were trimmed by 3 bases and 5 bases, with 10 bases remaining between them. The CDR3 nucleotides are TGCAGCGTTGAGAGGCAGGGGTATGGCTACACCTTC. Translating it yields CSVERQGYGYTF.

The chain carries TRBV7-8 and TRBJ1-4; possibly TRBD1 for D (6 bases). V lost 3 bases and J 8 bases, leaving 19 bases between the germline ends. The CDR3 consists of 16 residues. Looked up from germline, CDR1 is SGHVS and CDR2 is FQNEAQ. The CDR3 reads CASSFSEQGSGEKLFF. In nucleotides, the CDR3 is TGTGCCAGCAGCTTCTCAGAACAGGGTTCAGGGGAAAAACTGTTTTTT. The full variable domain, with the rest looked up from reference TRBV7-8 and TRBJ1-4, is GAGVSQSPRYKVAKRGQDVALRCDPISGHVSLFWYQQALGQGPEFLTYFQNEAQLDKSGLPSDRFFAERPEGSVSTLKIQRTQQEDSAVYLCASSFSEQGSGEKLFFGSGTQLSVL.

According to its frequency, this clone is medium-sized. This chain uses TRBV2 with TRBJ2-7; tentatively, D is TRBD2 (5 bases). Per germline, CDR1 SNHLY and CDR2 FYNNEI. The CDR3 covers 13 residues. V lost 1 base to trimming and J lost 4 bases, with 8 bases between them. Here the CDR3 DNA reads TGTGCCAGCAGTGAAGGGGTAGCGTACGAGCAGTACTTC. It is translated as CASSEGVAYEQYF.

The CDR3 coding sequence is TGCGCCACTTCCACCCGGACAGGGGGCGGCTACGAGCAGTACTTC. This encodes CATSTRTGGGYEQYF. The chain recombines TRBV5-1 with TRBJ2-7; 11 nucleotides align to TRBD1. The junction had 11 bases not matched to a gene; V was cut back by 9 bases and J by 3 bases. The CDR3 sequence is 15 residues long. Germline CDR1 SGHRS, CDR2 YFSETQ.

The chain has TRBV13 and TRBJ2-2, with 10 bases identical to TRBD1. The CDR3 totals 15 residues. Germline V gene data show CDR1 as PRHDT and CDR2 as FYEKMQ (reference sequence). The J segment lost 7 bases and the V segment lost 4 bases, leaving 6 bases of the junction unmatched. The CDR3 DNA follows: TGTGCCAGCAGCTACGGGACAGGGGATGGCGGGGAGCTGTTTTTT. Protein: CASSYGTGDGGELFF.

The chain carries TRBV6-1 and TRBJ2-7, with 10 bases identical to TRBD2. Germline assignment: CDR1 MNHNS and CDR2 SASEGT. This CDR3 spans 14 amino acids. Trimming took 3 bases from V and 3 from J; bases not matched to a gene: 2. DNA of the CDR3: TGTGCCAGCAGTGAGAGCGGGAGGGTCTACGAGCAGTACTTC. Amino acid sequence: CASSESGRVYEQYF.

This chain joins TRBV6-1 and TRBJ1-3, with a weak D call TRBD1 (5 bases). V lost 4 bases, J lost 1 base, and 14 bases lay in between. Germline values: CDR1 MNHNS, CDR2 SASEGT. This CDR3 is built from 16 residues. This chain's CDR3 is CASSVRALTSGNTIYF. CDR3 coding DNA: TGTGCCAGCAGTGTCAGGGCCTTAACTTCTGGAAACACCATATATTTT.

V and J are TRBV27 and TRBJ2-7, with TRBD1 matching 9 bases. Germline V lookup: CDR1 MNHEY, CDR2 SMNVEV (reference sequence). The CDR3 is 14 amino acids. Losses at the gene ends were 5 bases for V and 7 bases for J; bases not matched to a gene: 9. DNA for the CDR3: TGTGCCAGCAGTCCGGGACAGGGTTCGAGTGAGCAGTACTTC. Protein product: CASSPGQGSSEQYF.

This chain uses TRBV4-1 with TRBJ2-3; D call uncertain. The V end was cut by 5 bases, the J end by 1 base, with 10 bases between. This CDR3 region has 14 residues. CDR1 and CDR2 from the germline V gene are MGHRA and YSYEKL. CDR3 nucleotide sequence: TGCGCCAGCAGCGTTTTGTCCGGCACAGATACGCAGTATTTT. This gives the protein CASSVLSGTDTQYF.

CDR3 sequence (DNA): TGTGCCAGCTCACCAGACAGGGAAGCTTTCTTT. Translating it yields CASSPDREAFF. The chain recombines TRBV18 with TRBJ1-1, with D possibly matching TRBD1 (6 bases). CDR1 and CDR2 from the germline V gene are KGHSH and LQKENI. V was shortened by 2 bases and J by 8 bases, with 6 bases between the two germline ends. The CDR3 spans 11 residues. The variable domain in full, completed from reference TRBV18 and TRBJ1-1, reads NAGVMQNPRHLVRRRGQEARLRCSPMKGHSHVYWYRQLPEEGLKFMVYLQKENIIDESGMPKERFSAEFPKEGPSILRIQQVVRGDSAAYFCASSPDREAFFGQGTRLTVV.

The CDR3 protein is CASSLGPGDREQFF. DNA of the CDR3: TGCGCCAGCAGCTTAGGTCCCGGGGACAGGGAGCAGTTCTTC. V usage is TRBV5-1 and J usage is TRBJ2-1, with 8 bases matching TRBD1. Germline V gene data show CDR1 as SGHRS and CDR2 as YFSETQ. V trimming: 2 bases; J trimming: 10 bases; junction bases outside the gene matches: 8. CDR3 length equals 14 residues. Variable domain in full (rest from reference TRBV5-1 and TRBJ2-1): KAGVTQTPRYLIKTRGQQVTLSCSPISGHRSVSWYQQTPGQGLQFLFEYFSETQRNKGNFPGRFSGRQFSNSRSEMNVSTLELGDSALYLCASSLGPGDREQFFGPGTRLTVL.

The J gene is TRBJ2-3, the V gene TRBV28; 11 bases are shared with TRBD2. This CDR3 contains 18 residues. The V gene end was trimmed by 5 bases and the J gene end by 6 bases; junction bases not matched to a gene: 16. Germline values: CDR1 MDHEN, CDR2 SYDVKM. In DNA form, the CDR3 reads TGTGCCAGCAGTGCATTCAAGTTTAGCGGGAGGGCCGGGGATACGCAGTATTTT. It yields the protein CASSAFKFSGRAGDTQYF.

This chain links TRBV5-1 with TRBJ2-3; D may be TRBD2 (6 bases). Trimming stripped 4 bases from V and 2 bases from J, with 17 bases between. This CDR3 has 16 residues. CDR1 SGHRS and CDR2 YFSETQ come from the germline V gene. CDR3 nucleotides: TGCGCCAGCAGCGTACCCCTTGGGGGGAACACAGATACGCAGTATTTT. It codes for CASSVPLGGNTDTQYF.

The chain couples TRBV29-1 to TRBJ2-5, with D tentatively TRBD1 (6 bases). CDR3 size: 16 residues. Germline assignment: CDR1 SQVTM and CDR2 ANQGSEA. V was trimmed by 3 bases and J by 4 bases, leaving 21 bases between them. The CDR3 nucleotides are TGCAGCGTTGAGCCCTGGGGATCCCCAGGGGTAGAGACCCAGTACTTC. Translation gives CSVEPWGSPGVETQYF. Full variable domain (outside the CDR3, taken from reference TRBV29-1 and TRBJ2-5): SAVISQKPSRDICQRGTSLTIQCQVDSQVTMMFWYRQQPGQSLTLIATANQGSEATYESGFVIDKFPISRPNLTFSTLTVSNMSPEDSSIYLCSVEPWGSPGVETQYFGPGTRLLVL.

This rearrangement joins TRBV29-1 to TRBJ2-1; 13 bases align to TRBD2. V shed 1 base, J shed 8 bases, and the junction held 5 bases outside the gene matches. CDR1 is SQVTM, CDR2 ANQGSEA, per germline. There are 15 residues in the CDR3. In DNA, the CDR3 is TGCAGCGTTGAAGGGACTAGCGGGAGAATCGATGAGCAGTTCTTC. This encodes CSVEGTSGRIDEQFF.

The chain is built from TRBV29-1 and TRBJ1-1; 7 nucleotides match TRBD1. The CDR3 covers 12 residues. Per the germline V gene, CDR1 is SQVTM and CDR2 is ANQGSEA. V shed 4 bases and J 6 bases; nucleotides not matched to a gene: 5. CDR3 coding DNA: TGCAGCGTTGTTCCCGACAGGGCTGAAGCTTTCTTT. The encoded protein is CSVVPDRAEAFF.

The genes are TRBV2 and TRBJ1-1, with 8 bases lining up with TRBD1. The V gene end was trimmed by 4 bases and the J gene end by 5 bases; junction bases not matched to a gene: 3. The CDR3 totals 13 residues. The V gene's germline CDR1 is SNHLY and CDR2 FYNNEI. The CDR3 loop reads CASSGQGRTEAFF. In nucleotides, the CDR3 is TGTGCCAGCAGTGGACAGGGGCGGACTGAAGCTTTCTTT.

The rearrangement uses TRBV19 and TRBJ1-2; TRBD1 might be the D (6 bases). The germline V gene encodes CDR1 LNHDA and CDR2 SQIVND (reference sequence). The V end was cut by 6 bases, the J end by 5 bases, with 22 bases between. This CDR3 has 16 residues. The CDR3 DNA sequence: TGTGCCAGTAGGCCTACCGCGGAGGGGGGGGAGTATGGCTACACCTTC. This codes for CASRPTAEGGEYGYTF.

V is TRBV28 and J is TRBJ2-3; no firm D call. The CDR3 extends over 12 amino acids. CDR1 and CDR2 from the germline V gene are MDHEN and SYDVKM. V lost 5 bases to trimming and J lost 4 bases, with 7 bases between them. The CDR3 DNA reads TGTGCCAGCAGTCTTGTTCCAGATACGCAGTATTTT. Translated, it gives CASSLVPDTQYF.